A selection of T cell receptor beta chains follows, all from one sample in a study of blood T cell repertoires in COVID-19. TCRdb's table, derived via immunoSEQ multiplex PCR, lists solely in-frame clones and lacks some. The sample consists of approximately 100,000 clones, roughly 82% of them appearing once. The sample comprised peripheral blood. These receptors came from a human donor in a cohort sampled during active COVID-19. Both conserved end residues are part of each CDR3. D genes are given only for firm matches. For some rows the clone size is stated as once, few or many, or as a class when expanded; others skip it.

clone size,J gene,D gene,V gene,CDR3 protein,CDR3 DNA
.,TRBJ2-1,TRBD1,TRBV7-9,CASSQTAGTGGSYEQFF,TGTGCCAGCAGTCAGACCGCCGGGACAGGGGGTAGCTATGAGCAGTTCTTC
.,TRBJ2-7,.,TRBV5-6,CASSLGDTEQYF,TGTGCCAGCAGCTTGGGCGACACGGAGCAGTACTTC
.,TRBJ2-7,TRBD2,TRBV5-1,CASSVSRDSGGEQYF,TGCGCCAGCAGCGTAAGCCGGGACTCGGGGGGTGAGCAGTACTTC
.,TRBJ1-2,.,TRBV20-1,CSAGGEDGYTF,TGCAGTGCAGGGGGGGAGGACGGCTACACCTTC
.,TRBJ2-1,TRBD2,TRBV19,CASSALQTSGAYYNEQFF,TGTGCCAGTAGTGCCTTACAAACTAGCGGAGCTTACTACAATGAGCAGTTCTTC
.,TRBJ2-1,TRBD2,TRBV20-1,CSASGRGRYNEQFF,TGCAGTGCTAGTGGTCGCGGGAGGTACAATGAGCAGTTCTTC
.,TRBJ2-7,.,TRBV21-1,CARVSGTFLYEQYF,TGTGCCAGAGTGTCCGGGACTTTCCTCTACGAGCAGTACTTC
once,TRBJ2-4,.,TRBV4-1,CASSQAGHQGIQYF,TGCGCCAGCAGCCAAGCGGGACACCAAGGGATTCAGTACTTC
.,TRBJ1-5,.,TRBV6-5,CASLREGFQPQHF,TGTGCCAGCCTCAGGGAAGGTTTTCAGCCCCAGCATTTT
.,TRBJ2-6,.,TRBV27,CASSLIGSSGANVLTF,TGTGCCAGCAGTTTAATCGGGAGCTCTGGGGCCAACGTCCTGACTTTC
once,TRBJ1-3,.,TRBV6-6,CASGPGRREGNTIYF,TGTGCCAGCGGCCCCGGACGGAGGGAAGGAAACACCATATATTTT
.,TRBJ1-1,TRBD1,TRBV7-8,CASSWRTGGFTEAFF,TGTGCCAGCAGCTGGCGGACAGGGGGCTTCACTGAAGCTTTCTTT
.,TRBJ2-5,TRBD2,TRBV27,CASSHRTGVASGVYQETQYF,TGTGCCAGCAGTCATCGAACAGGGGTGGCTAGCGGGGTCTACCAAGAGACCCAGTACTTC
.,TRBJ1-2,.,TRBV5-5,CASSLPPGPSNYGYTF,TGTGCCAGCAGCCTCCCCCCGGGTCCTTCTAACTATGGCTACACCTTC
.,TRBJ2-7,TRBD2,TRBV11-3,CASSPREGGENEQYF,TGTGCCAGCAGCCCGCGGGAGGGAGGAGAAAACGAGCAGTACTTC
.,TRBJ2-5,.,TRBV11-2,CASSPGPQETQYF,TGTGCCAGCAGCCCAGGGCCACAAGAGACCCAGTACTTC
.,TRBJ2-4,.,TRBV14,CASSPGLGGNIQYF,TGTGCCAGCAGCCCGGGACTGGGGGGAAACATTCAGTACTTC
.,TRBJ2-7,TRBD1,TRBV6-6,CASCCSGQGFEQYF,TGTGCCAGCTGCTGCTCGGGACAGGGGTTCGAGCAGTACTTC